This T cell receptor beta chain originates from a study of neurological immune-mediated disorders. Study-wide findings and caveats: The study found no CDR3 amino acid sequences shared by expanded clones across subjects, suggesting private repertoires in all groups.

This clonotype was found many times. As yet, its antigen is unknown. A 10-nucleotide random UMI tagged transcripts in template-switch 5'RACE cDNA synthesis. TCRdb reprocessed the 5' RACE reads via MiXCR and lists one record per CDR3 protein. The table shows 33,000 or so distinct CDR3 sequences, with less than 8.5% occurring only once. The sample taken for sequencing was PBMCs. The receptor's source is a middle-aged woman in good health.

CDR3 DNA sequence: TGTGCCAGCAGCCCGGGCCTTACGTACGAGCAGTACTTC. Residues: CASSPGLTYEQYF. V is TRBV11-2 and J is TRBJ2-7; D not certain. The V gene's germline CDR1 is SGHAT and CDR2 FQNNGV. V lost 5 bases and J 4 bases, leaving 12 bases between the germline ends. This CDR3 spans 13 amino acids.